This T cell receptor beta chain was obtained from a study of a mutant IDH1 vaccine in newly diagnosed glioma. Measured with immunoSEQ multiplex PCR; TCRdb has only the in-frame clones, and not every one. The sample contains some 120,000 clones, around 80% of which appear only once. Comments on this clone: Its antigen is still unknown.

Time point defined: week 11, during vaccination. The investigators gave 300 ug of mutant IDH1 20-mer peptide in each vaccine dose, together with topical imiquimod. The CDR3 loop spans 15 amino acids. Germline CDR1 and CDR2: SGDLS and YYNGEE. J gave up 11 bases and V 0 bases, and 9 bases lay outside the gene matches. The source of this sequence is a man between 40 and 49 years old with glioma. The V gene is TRBV9, the J gene TRBJ1-1; 11 bases are a match to TRBD1. The sequences come from PBMCs, collected from a glioma patient whose treatment included an IDH1 peptide vaccine. CDR3 bases: TGTGCCAGCAGCGTAGATCGGGACAGGGGGGAGGCTGCTTTCTTT. It codes for CASSVDRDRGEAAFF.